This T cell receptor (beta chain) originates from a study of cytomegalovirus exposure and HLA in healthy donors. Notes on the study in general: TCR beta sequences numbering about 17,000 were associated with HLA alleles at 0.05 false discovery rate in a later analysis. A highly shared variant cluster was judged a likely technical artifact. Segments of the TCR beta V type were, in most cases, productive about 87% or about 30% of the time in an earlier analysis. Sequences of the TCR beta chain were said to predict the HLA-A and HLA-B alleles of most subjects accurately.

This CDR3 spans 14 amino acids. The germline V gene has CDR1 SGDLS and CDR2 YYNGEE. V lost 4 bases to trimming and J lost 0 bases, with 9 bases between them. This clone has a handful of counts. Its antigen is not known. Vbeta (60) and Jbeta (13) primers were used in the PCR. Libraries were prepared by immunoSEQ multiplex PCR; TCRdb keeps only in-frame clonotypes and omits some of them. The table includes approximately 300,000 clones, approximately 80% detected once. The chain recombines TRBV9 with TRBJ2-3, with D perhaps matching TRBD2 (5 bases). The receptor's source is a girl between 2 and 10 years old in good health and CMV-seronegative. Sequenced sample: PBMCs. The CDR3 is CASSSSGSTDTQYF. The CDR3 bases are TGTGCCAGCAGCTCAAGCGGTAGCACAGATACGCAGTATTTT.